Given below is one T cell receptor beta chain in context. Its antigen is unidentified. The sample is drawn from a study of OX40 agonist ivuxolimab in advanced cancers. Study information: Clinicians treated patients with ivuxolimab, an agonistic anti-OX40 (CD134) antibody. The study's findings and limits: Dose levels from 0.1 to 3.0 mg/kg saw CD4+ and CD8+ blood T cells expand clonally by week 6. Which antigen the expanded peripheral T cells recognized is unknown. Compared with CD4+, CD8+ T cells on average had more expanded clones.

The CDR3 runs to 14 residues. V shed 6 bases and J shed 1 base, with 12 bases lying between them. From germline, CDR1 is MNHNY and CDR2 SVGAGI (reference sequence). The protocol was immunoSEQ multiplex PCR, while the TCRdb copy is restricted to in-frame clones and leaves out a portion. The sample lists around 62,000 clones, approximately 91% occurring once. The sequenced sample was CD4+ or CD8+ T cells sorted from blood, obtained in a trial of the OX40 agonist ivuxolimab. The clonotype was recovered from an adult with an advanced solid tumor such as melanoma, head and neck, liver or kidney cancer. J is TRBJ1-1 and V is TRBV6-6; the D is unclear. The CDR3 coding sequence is TGTGCCAGCAGCCCGGAATTCACGAACACTGAAGCTTTCTTT. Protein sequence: CASSPEFTNTEAFF.